The 12 T cell receptor beta chains below all came from one sample that was sequenced in a study of blood T cell repertoires in COVID-19. Clones were sequenced by immunoSEQ multiplex PCR, and TCRdb holds only the in-frame ones, with some missing. This table holds hundreds of thousands of clones, roughly 80% found once. Sequenced sample: peripheral blood. These TCRs come from an elderly woman with COVID-19, enrolled during active disease.

The chain is built from TRBV6-5 and TRBJ1-4; D unclear. The germline V gene encodes CDR1 MNHEY and CDR2 SVGAGI. V was cut by 6 bases and J by 10 bases, with 21 bases left in between. The length of the CDR3 is 15 residues. In nucleotides, the CDR3 is TGTGCCAGCAGCTTTACTTGGACTTTCGGCGGAAAACTGTTTTTT. It codes for CASSFTWTFGGKLFF.

This clone occurred once. The rearrangement links TRBV5-1 to TRBJ2-7; 7 bases match TRBD2. The CDR3 totals 14 residues. Germline V gene lookup returns CDR1 SGHRS and CDR2 YFSETQ. The trim removed 2 bases at V and 0 bases at J, leaving 2 bases unmatched. The CDR3 reads CASSFAGDSYEQYF. Here the CDR3 DNA reads TGCGCCAGCAGCTTCGCGGGGGACTCCTACGAGCAGTACTTC.

The chain couples TRBV5-6 to TRBJ1-2; D call uncertain. The CDR3 is 15 amino acids. V lost 1 base to trimming and J lost 8 bases, with 18 bases between them. CDR1 is SGHDT and CDR2 is YYEEEE in the germline V gene. CDR3 sequence: CASSLWAGTGGGYTF. CDR3 nucleotide sequence: TGTGCCAGCAGCTTGTGGGCAGGAACTGGAGGAGGCTACACCTTC. Complete variable domain (other parts from reference TRBV5-6 and TRBJ1-2): DAGVTQSPTHLIKTRGQQVTLRCSPKSGHDTVSWYQQALGQGPQFIFQYYEEEERQRGNFPDRFSGHQFPNYSSELNVNALLLGDSALYLCASSLWAGTGGGYTFGSGTRLTVV.

The chain couples TRBV18 to TRBJ2-7; 8 nucleotides agree with TRBD2. Germline lookup yields CDR1 KGHSH and CDR2 LQKENI. The CDR3 runs 13 residues. The junction had 4 bases not matched to a gene; V was cut back by 6 bases and J by 3 bases. The CDR3 DNA follows: TGTGCCAGCTCGCCGGGACTAGACTACGAGCAGTACTTC. This translates into CASSPGLDYEQYF.

The chain couples TRBV3-1 (or the pseudogene TRBV3-2) to TRBJ1-2; possible D gene TRBD1, 5 bases. The CDR3 is made up of 15 amino acids. V was clipped by 6 bases and J by 5 bases, with 19 bases between them. Germline assignment: CDR1 LGHDT and CDR2 YNNKEL (reference sequence). The CDR3 sequence: CASRDENRNTYGYTF. CDR3 nucleotides: TGTGCCAGCAGAGACGAGAACAGGAACACTTATGGCTACACCTTC.

This clone was seen only once. A read error is likely, as this CDR3 ends without the conserved phenylalanine or tryptophan. The J gene is TRBJ2-7, the V gene TRBV5-6; 10 nucleotides match TRBD2. The J segment lost 3 bases and the V segment lost 4 bases, leaving 7 bases of the junction unmatched. The CDR3 length is 15 residues. The germline V gene has CDR1 SGHDT and CDR2 YYEEEE. CDR3 DNA sequence: TGTGCCAGCAGCCCGACTCTAGCGGGGGTCTACGAGCAGTACCTC. Protein sequence: CASSPTLAGVYEQYL.

As to this clone: This sample also contains other DNA sequences that code for the same CDR3. The rearrangement uses TRBV5-1 and TRBJ2-1; 13 positions agree with TRBD2. The germline gives CDR1 SGHRS, CDR2 YFSETQ. This CDR3 contains 15 residues. V lost 5 bases to trimming and J lost 4 bases; unmatched junction nucleotides: 3. CDR3 nucleotides: TGCGCCAGCAGACTAGCGGGGGGGTTTTACAATGAGCAGTTCTTC. Translating gives CASRLAGGFYNEQFF.

This clone was picked up one time. The chain couples TRBV3-1 (or the pseudogene TRBV3-2) to TRBJ2-7, with a possible D match to TRBD2 (6 bases). The germline V gene has CDR1 LGHDT and CDR2 YNNKEL (reference sequence). The CDR3 is 14 amino acids. Between the trimmed V and J ends, which lost 5 bases and 3 bases, there was a span of 14 bases. The CDR3 is CASSIGGGFYEQYF. The DNA of the CDR3 is TGTGCCAGCAGCATTGGTGGGGGGTTCTACGAGCAGTACTTC.

This sequence joins TRBV12-3 or TRBV12-4 and TRBJ2-1, with 7 positions matching TRBD2. V gave up 6 bases and J gave up 13 bases; unmatched junction bases: 9. The CDR3 consists of 12 residues. CDR3 amino acids: CASRGTIGLQFF. The CDR3 region has the DNA TGTGCCAGCAGGGGGACTATTGGCCTACAGTTCTTC.

V and J are TRBV19 and TRBJ2-7; 10 nucleotides match TRBD1. Losses at the gene ends were 5 bases for V and 4 bases for J; bases not matched to a gene: 8. This CDR3 is 15 amino acids long. Germline CDR1 LNHDA, CDR2 SQIVND (reference sequence). In DNA form, the CDR3 reads TGTGCCAGTAGTCTTAAGGGGACAGGGGTTTACGAGCAGTACTTC. Translated, it gives CASSLKGTGVYEQYF.

The V and J genes are TRBV3-1 (or the pseudogene TRBV3-2) and TRBJ2-5; D gene unclear. The CDR3 consists of 12 residues. V gave up 4 bases and J gave up 5 bases, with 8 bases separating them. Germline values: CDR1 LGHDT, CDR2 YNNKEL (reference sequence). The CDR3 protein is CASSLRIETQYF. For the CDR3, the DNA is TGTGCCAGCAGCCTCAGGATTGAGACCCAGTACTTC.

CDR3: CASGSSGSYNEQFF. CDR3 nucleotide sequence: TGTGCTAGTGGTTCCAGCGGGTCCTACAATGAGCAGTTCTTC. The chain links TRBV12-5 to TRBJ2-1, with a possible D match to TRBD2 (6 bases). V shed 4 bases and J shed 1 base, with 8 bases lying between them. Germline loops: CDR1 LGHNT, CDR2 FRNRAP. This CDR3 is built from 14 residues.